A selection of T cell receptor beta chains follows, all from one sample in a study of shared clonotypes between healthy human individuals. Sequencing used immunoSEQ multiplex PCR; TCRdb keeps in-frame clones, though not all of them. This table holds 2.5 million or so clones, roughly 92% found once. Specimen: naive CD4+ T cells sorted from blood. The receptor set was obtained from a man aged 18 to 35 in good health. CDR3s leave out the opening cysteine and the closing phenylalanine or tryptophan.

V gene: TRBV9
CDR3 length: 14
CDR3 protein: ASSPLGRSLDNEQF

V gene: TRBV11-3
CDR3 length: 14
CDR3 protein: ASTERVGRLGYGYT

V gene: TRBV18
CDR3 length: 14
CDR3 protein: ASSPPGTIAKNIQY

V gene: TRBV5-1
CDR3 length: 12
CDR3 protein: ASSLSGWTTEAF

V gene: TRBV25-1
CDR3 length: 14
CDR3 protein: ASSELGGSSTDTQY

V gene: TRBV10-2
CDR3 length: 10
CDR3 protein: ASGQSSYEQY

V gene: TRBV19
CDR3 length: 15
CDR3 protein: ASSPPSGRVNTDTQY

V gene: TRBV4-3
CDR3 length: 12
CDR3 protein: ASSQDVAVYEQY

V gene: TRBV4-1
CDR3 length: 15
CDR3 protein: ASSQISGTPPRNEQY

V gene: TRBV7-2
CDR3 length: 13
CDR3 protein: ASSLKASGSATQY

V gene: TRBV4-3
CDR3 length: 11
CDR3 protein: ASSQQGNQPQH

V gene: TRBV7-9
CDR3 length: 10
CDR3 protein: ASTRLSYGYT

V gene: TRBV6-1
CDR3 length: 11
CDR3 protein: ASSEPRGSEQF

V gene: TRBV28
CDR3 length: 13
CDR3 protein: ASRTGSGSGNTIY

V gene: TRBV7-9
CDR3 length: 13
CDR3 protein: ASSFPSGTTDTQY

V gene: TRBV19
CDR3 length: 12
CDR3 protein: ASSPGTGKETQY

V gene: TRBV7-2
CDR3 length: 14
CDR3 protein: ASSLSSGTGGLKQY

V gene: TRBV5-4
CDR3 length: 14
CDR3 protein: ASSLGLADNTGELF

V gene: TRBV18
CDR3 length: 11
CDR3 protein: ASSAQEAGELF

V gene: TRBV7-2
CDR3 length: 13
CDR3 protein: ASSPERISTDTQY

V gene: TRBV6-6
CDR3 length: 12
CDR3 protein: ASTAILLNQPQH

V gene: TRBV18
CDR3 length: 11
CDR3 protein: ASSQGRGTEAF

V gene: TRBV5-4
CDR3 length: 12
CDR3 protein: ASSPKGKNTEAF

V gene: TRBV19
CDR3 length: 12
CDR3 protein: ASLPGQRNQPQH